This T cell receptor beta chain was identified during a study of shared clonotypes between healthy human individuals. Measured with immunoSEQ multiplex PCR; TCRdb has only the in-frame clones, and not every one. This sample yields about 2.3 million clones, of which about nine tenths are seen a single time; 0.37% belongs to the top ten. Germline loops: CDR1 SGHTA, CDR2 FQGNSA. The CDR3 spans 14 residues. Trimming left V 6 bases short and J 6 bases short, with 16 bases between. This receptor was identified in a man aged 18 to 29 in good health. Some clones in this sample may be carry-over from other donors' samples. The chain has TRBV7-2 and TRBJ2-3; D tentatively fits TRBD1 or TRBD2 (5 bases each). Sequencing was carried out using naive CD4+ T cells from PBMCs. Stated subset: CD45RA+ positively selected. The CDR3 sequence: CASRAGTAADTQYF. The CDR3 coding sequence is TGTGCCAGCAGGGCCGGGACCGCGGCGGATACGCAGTATTTT.